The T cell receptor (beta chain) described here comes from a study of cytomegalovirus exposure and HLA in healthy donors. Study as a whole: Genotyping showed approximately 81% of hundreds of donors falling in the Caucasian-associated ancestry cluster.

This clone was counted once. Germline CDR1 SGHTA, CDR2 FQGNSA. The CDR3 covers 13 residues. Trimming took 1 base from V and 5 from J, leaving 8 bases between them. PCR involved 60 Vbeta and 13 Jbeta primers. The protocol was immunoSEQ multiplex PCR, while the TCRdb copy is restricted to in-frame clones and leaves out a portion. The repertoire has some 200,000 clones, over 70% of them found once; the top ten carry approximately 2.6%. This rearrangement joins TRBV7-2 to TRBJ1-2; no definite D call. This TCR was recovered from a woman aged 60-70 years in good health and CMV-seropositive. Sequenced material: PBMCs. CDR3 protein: CASSLGGPYGYTF. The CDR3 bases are TGTGCCAGCAGCTTAGGTGGGCCTTATGGCTACACCTTC.